The 28 T cell receptor beta chains reported below all come from one sample, sequenced in a study of cytomegalovirus exposure and HLA in healthy donors. With 60 Vbeta and 13 Jbeta primers, the PCR was carried out. Measured with immunoSEQ multiplex PCR; TCRdb has only the in-frame clones, and not every one. The data hold about 170,000 clones, with 80% to 90% observed a single time. The source material was PBMCs. The receptor set was obtained from a male donor in good health and CMV-seronegative.

CDR3 DNA: TGTGCCAGCTTCCCTCCTCAGACACAGTCAGCTTTCTTT. Its protein product is CASFPPQTQSAFF. The gene calls are TRBV28 and TRBJ1-1; D call uncertain. Germline assignment: CDR1 MDHEN and CDR2 SYDVKM. The length of the CDR3 is 13 residues. V lost 8 bases, J lost 10 bases, and 20 bases lay in between.

CDR3 nucleotides: TGTGCCATCAGTACAGGGGGCTCTGGAAACACCATATATTTT. Protein: CAISTGGSGNTIYF. The chain couples TRBV19 to TRBJ1-3; TRBD1 agrees at 8 bases. Losses at the gene ends were 10 bases for V and 0 bases for J; bases not matched to a gene: 5. This CDR3 comprises 14 residues. Germline loops: CDR1 LNHDA, CDR2 SQIVND (reference sequence).

The chain joins TRBV6-5 to TRBJ2-7; D possibly corresponds to TRBD1 (6 bases). Deletions cut 5 bases from V and 8 bases from J, with 16 bases between. The CDR3 consists of 13 residues. CDR1 MNHEY and CDR2 SVGAGI come from the germline V gene. CDR3 protein: CASSPRTAGKQYF. The CDR3 region has the DNA TGTGCCAGCAGTCCGCGGACAGCCGGGAAGCAGTACTTC.

The chain combines TRBV5-8 with TRBJ2-2; 8 positions match TRBD1. Unmatched junction bases numbered 6, after V lost 4 bases and J lost 4 bases. The V gene's germline CDR1 is SGHTS and CDR2 YDEGEE. There are 15 residues in the CDR3. CDR3 sequence reads: CASSPGDRSTGELFF. The DNA of the CDR3 is TGTGCCAGCAGCCCGGGGGACAGGTCCACCGGGGAGCTGTTTTTT.

As regards this clone: At the DNA level, this CDR3 is encoded by other sequences in the same sample as well. This chain connects TRBV9 to TRBJ2-1; 9 nucleotides line up with TRBD2. Looked up from germline, CDR1 is SGDLS and CDR2 is YYNGEE. Trimming at V came to 0 bases and at J to 0 bases, leaving 1 base not matched to a gene. The length of the CDR3 is 16 residues. CDR3 sequence: CASSVVGLASYNEQFF. In nucleotides, the CDR3 is TGTGCCAGCAGCGTAGTGGGACTAGCCTCCTACAATGAGCAGTTCTTC.

The chain joins TRBV5-1 to TRBJ2-1; 7 bases match TRBD2. The junction had 17 bases not matched to a gene; V was cut back by 5 bases and J by 3 bases. In germline, CDR1 is SGHRS, CDR2 YFSETQ. The CDR3 sequence is 18 residues long. The CDR3 bases are TGCGCCAGCAGTTCAAGGCGGGGACGGACTAGGAACTACAATGAGCAGTTCTTC. This translates into CASSSRRGRTRNYNEQFF.

The V and J genes are TRBV6-1 and TRBJ2-7; TRBD2 matches at 13 bases. CDR1 and CDR2 from the germline V gene are MNHNS and SASEGT. V gave up 4 bases and J gave up 0 bases; unmatched junction bases: 3. The CDR3 is 16 residues long. The CDR3 DNA is TGTGCCAGCAGTGTGGGACTAGCGGGGAACTCCTACGAGCAGTACTTC. Amino acids: CASSVGLAGNSYEQYF.

The sample holds one count of this clone. The rearrangement links TRBV6-5 to TRBJ2-2; 7 positions agree with TRBD1. CDR1 is MNHEY, CDR2 SVGAGI, per germline. Trimming removed 5 bases from V and 3 bases from J; junction bases left unmatched: 0. The CDR3 extends over 13 amino acids. DNA of the CDR3: TGTGCCAGCAGTAGGGGGCACACCGGGGAGCTGTTTTTT. Translating gives CASSRGHTGELFF.

V is TRBV7-2 and J is TRBJ2-5; a possible D gene is TRBD1 (6 bases). V lost 5 bases to trimming and J lost 5 bases, with 12 bases between them. The germline V gene has CDR1 SGHTA and CDR2 FQGNSA. The CDR3 totals 13 residues. The CDR3 loop reads CASSPGTLETQYF. Here the CDR3 DNA reads TGTGCCAGCAGCCCAGGGACATTGGAGACCCAGTACTTC.

The chain couples TRBV29-1 to TRBJ2-7; 8 positions agree with TRBD1. CDR1 and CDR2 (germline): SQVTM, ANQGSEA. V was pared by 4 bases and J by 5 bases, with 4 bases of the junction left unmatched. The CDR3 consists of 12 residues. CDR3 region: CSVVARGHEQYF. In DNA form, the CDR3 reads TGCAGCGTTGTAGCCAGGGGGCACGAGCAGTACTTC.

The chain carries TRBV7-2 and TRBJ2-5, with TRBD2 matching over 8 bases. Per germline, CDR1 SGHTA and CDR2 FQGNSA. This CDR3 contains 18 residues. The V gene end was trimmed by 1 base and the J gene end by 5 bases; junction bases not matched to a gene: 15. In DNA form, the CDR3 reads TGTGCCAGCAGCTTAGGCATGATGGCGAGCGGGAGATTTGAGACCCAGTACTTC. This gives the protein CASSLGMMASGRFETQYF.

This clone was counted only a few times. Here the CDR3 DNA reads TGTGCCAGCCACCTAGGACAGGGGGGCACTCAGTACTTC. Its translation is CASHLGQGGTQYF. The chain joins TRBV28 to TRBJ2-7; TRBD1 agrees at 10 bases. The ends lost 8 bases at V and 10 bases at J; junction bases unmatched: 11. Germline V gives CDR1 MDHEN, CDR2 SYDVKM. The CDR3 is 13 amino acids.

This clone was seen once. The chain combines TRBV7-9 with TRBJ2-3; 11 bases align to TRBD1. V lost 5 bases to trimming and J lost 4 bases; unmatched junction nucleotides: 11. From germline, CDR1 is SEHNR and CDR2 FQNEAQ (reference sequence). The CDR3 has 17 residues. The chain's CDR3 is CASSLRRTGGGADTQYF. CDR3 DNA: TGTGCCAGCAGCCTCAGGCGGACAGGGGGCGGGGCAGATACGCAGTATTTT.

The V gene is TRBV27, the J gene TRBJ2-1, with 11 bases matching TRBD2. V lost 2 bases to trimming and J lost 9 bases; unmatched junction nucleotides: 6. From germline, CDR1 is MNHEY and CDR2 SMNVEV (reference sequence). The CDR3 spans 15 residues. CDR3 DNA sequence: TGTGCCAGCAGTTTAAGACTAGCGGGGAGGACTGAGCAGTTCTTC. Protein sequence: CASSLRLAGRTEQFF.

The genes are TRBV6-1 and TRBJ1-1; D not resolved. This CDR3 has 12 amino acids. Per germline, CDR1 MNHNS and CDR2 SASEGT. Trimming pared 6 bases from V and 4 bases from J, leaving 9 bases between. The DNA for the CDR3 is TGTGCCAGCAGGGAGCAAGGCACTGAAGCTTTCTTT. Protein: CASREQGTEAFF.

The V gene is TRBV27, the J gene TRBJ2-5, with TRBD1 identical over 10 bases. This CDR3 contains 16 residues. J gave up 5 bases and V 4 bases, and 10 bases lay outside the gene matches. CDR1 is MNHEY and CDR2 is SMNVEV in the germline V gene (reference sequence). This chain's CDR3 is CASSSVPGQGLETQYF. DNA for the CDR3: TGTGCCAGCAGTTCCGTACCGGGACAGGGGTTGGAGACCCAGTACTTC.

This sequence joins TRBV4-2 and TRBJ1-1; possibly TRBD1 for D (6 bases). Trimming cost V 0 bases and J 6 bases, with 14 bases left between them. Germline CDR1 reads LGHNA; CDR2 reads YNFKEQ. The CDR3 is made up of 15 amino acids. CDR3 residues: CASSQERRTDPEAFF. CDR3 in DNA: TGTGCCAGCAGCCAAGAGCGCCGGACAGACCCTGAAGCTTTCTTT.

V gene TRBV7-9 combines with J gene TRBJ2-7; perhaps TRBD1 as D (5 bases). V dropped 3 bases and J dropped 6 bases, with 15 bases sitting between them. The germline CDR1 and CDR2 sequences are SEHNR and FQNEAQ (reference sequence). The CDR3 is made up of 14 amino acids. CDR3 nucleotides: TGTGCCAGCAGCTTGTCTCTCAGGGATGTCGAGCAGTACTTC. Its translation: CASSLSLRDVEQYF.

The chain links TRBV4-1 to TRBJ2-7; 7 positions match TRBD1. CDR1 and CDR2 (germline): MGHRA, YSYEKL. The V and J ends lost 4 bases and 4 bases, in that order; junction bases with no gene match: 10. The CDR3 contains 15 residues. The CDR3 loop reads CASSRHTGDSYEQYF. The CDR3 coding sequence is TGCGCCAGCAGCCGGCACACAGGGGATTCTTACGAGCAGTACTTC.

The V call is TRBV19, the J call TRBJ2-7; unclear D gene. The CDR3 totals 11 residues. The germline V and J ends were trimmed by 5 bases and 3 bases, with 5 bases remaining between them. Germline CDR1 reads LNHDA; CDR2 reads SQIVND (reference sequence). The CDR3: CASSLGYEQYF. CDR3 nucleotides: TGTGCCAGTAGTCTCGGCTACGAGCAGTACTTC.

J is TRBJ2-2 and V is TRBV19; 7 bases fit TRBD1. V shed 7 bases, J shed 4 bases, and the junction held 9 bases outside the gene matches. The V gene's germline CDR1 is LNHDA and CDR2 SQIVND (reference sequence). The CDR3 covers 15 residues. The chain's CDR3 is CASKGDREITGELFF. The DNA of the CDR3 is TGTGCCAGTAAAGGAGACAGGGAGATCACCGGGGAGCTGTTTTTT. Based on the CDR3 plus reference TRBV19 and TRBJ2-2, the full variable domain is DGGITQSPKYLFRKEGQNVTLSCEQNLNHDAMYWYRQDPGQGLRLIYYSQIVNDFQKGDIAEGYSVSREKKESFPLTVTSAQKNPTAFYLCASKGDREITGELFFGEGSRLTVL.

As for this clone: One end of the junction fails to match germline, which may point to a read error. The chain carries TRBV18 and TRBJ2-6; possibly TRBD1 for D (5 bases). This CDR3 contains 16 residues. Looked up from germline, CDR1 is KGHSH and CDR2 is LQKENI. The CDR3 region is CASSPLHPSGANVLIF. As DNA, the CDR3 is TGTGCCAGCTCACCACTACACCCCTCTGGGGCCAACGTCCTGATTTTC.

This chain uses TRBV7-9 with TRBJ1-1; D gene ambiguous. In germline, CDR1 is SEHNR, CDR2 FQNEAQ (reference sequence). V gave up 5 bases and J gave up 8 bases, with 12 bases separating them. The CDR3 runs 12 residues. The chain's CDR3 is CASSREEGEAFF. The CDR3 nucleotides are TGTGCCAGCAGCCGGGAAGAGGGAGAAGCTTTCTTT.

This clone appeared many times. The CDR3 DNA is TGTGCCAGTAGTCCACAGGGGGCGGGAGGATATGGCTACACCTTC. The encoded protein is CASSPQGAGGYGYTF. The genes are TRBV19 and TRBJ1-2; 9 nucleotides match TRBD1. Germline V gene lookup returns CDR1 LNHDA and CDR2 SQIVND (reference sequence). V shed 5 bases, J shed 5 bases, and the junction held 9 bases outside the gene matches. This CDR3 is 15 amino acids long.

The CDR3 nucleotides are TGCGCCAGCAGCCAAGCCCCAAGGGAGGATGAAAAACTGTTTTTT. Translating gives CASSQAPREDEKLFF. The chain combines TRBV4-1 with TRBJ1-4; D is uncertain. Germline loops: CDR1 MGHRA, CDR2 YSYEKL. Trimming pared 1 base from V and 6 bases from J, leaving 12 bases between. The CDR3 totals 15 residues.

The V and J genes are TRBV25-1 and TRBJ1-3, with D perhaps TRBD1 (5 bases). V lost 3 bases to trimming and J lost 5 bases, with 14 bases between them. Germline V gene sequence: CDR1 MGHDK, CDR2 SYGVNS. The CDR3 sequence is 15 residues long. As DNA, the CDR3 is TGTGCCAGCAGTGACGGTGTCTGGGGCCGAAACACCATATATTTT. Residues: CASSDGVWGRNTIYF.

V and J are TRBV30 and TRBJ2-7; D unresolved. This CDR3 is built from 12 residues. The germline gives CDR1 GTSNPN, CDR2 SVGIG (reference sequence). The V gene lost 3 bases and the J gene lost 3 bases, with 9 bases spanning the gap. CDR3 protein: CAWSYSLYEQYF. As DNA, the CDR3 is TGTGCCTGGAGCTATTCTCTCTACGAGCAGTACTTC.

V gene TRBV19 combines with J gene TRBJ1-3; D might be TRBD1 (5 bases). Germline lookup yields CDR1 LNHDA and CDR2 SQIVND (reference sequence). V lost 4 bases and J lost 0, with 10 bases in between. The CDR3 is made up of 15 amino acids. CDR3 sequence (DNA): TGTGCCAGTAGTAAACAGGAGAGCTCTGGAAACACCATATATTTT. Its protein product is CASSKQESSGNTIYF.